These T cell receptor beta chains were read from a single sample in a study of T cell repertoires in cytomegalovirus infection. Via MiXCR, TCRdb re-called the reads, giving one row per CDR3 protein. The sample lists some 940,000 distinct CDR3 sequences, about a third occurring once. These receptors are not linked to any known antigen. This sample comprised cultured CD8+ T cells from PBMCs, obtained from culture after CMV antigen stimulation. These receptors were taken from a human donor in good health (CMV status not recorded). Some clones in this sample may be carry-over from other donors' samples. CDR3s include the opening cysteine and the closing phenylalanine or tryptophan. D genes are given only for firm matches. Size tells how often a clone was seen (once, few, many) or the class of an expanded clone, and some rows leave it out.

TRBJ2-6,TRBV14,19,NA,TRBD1,CASSQERTGTTSGANVLTF,TGTGCCAGCAGCCAAGAGCGGACAGGCACGACCTCTGGGGCCAACGTCCTGACTTTC
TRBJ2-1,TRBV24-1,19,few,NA,CATSDSGAGDRPTWREQFF,TGTGCCACCAGTGATTCCGGGGCGGGGGACAGACCCACTTGGCGGGAGCAGTTCTTC
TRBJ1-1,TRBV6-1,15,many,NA,CASRPLGSQGSEAFF,TGTGCCAGCAGGCCTCTCGGGTCACAAGGATCTGAAGCTTTCTTT
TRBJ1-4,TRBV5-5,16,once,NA,CASSLARTTTNEKLFF,TGTGCCAGCAGCTTGGCCCGGACCACAACTAATGAAAAACTGTTTTTT
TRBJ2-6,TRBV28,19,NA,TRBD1,CASSLLLGQGASGANVLTF,TGTGCCAGCAGTTTATTATTGGGACAGGGGGCTTCAGGGGCCAACGTCCTGACTTTC
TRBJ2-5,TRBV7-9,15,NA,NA,CASSLGPGNQETQYF,TGTGCCAGCAGCTTAGGCCCCGGGAACCAAGAGACCCAGTACTTC
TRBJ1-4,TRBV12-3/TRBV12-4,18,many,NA,CASSSRPDRFATNEKLFF,TGTGCCAGCAGTTCCCGTCCTGACAGGTTTGCAACTAATGAAAAACTGTTTTTT
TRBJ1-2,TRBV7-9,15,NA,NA,CASSLAAGSGYGYTF,TGTGCCAGCAGCTTAGCGGCCGGGAGCGGCTATGGCTACACCTTC
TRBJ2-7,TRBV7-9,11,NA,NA,CASSLQGVTYF,TGTGCCAGCAGCTTACAGGGTGTTACGTACTTC
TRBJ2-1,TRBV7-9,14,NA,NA,CAGVIKSYPNEQFF,TGTGCCGGGGTGATTAAGTCCTACCCCAATGAGCAGTTCTTC
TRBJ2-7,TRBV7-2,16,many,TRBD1,CASSLVNRGRFGEQYF,TGTGCCAGCAGCTTAGTTAACAGGGGGCGGTTCGGCGAGCAGTACTTC
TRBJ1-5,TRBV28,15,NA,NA,CASSLLTLSNQPQHF,TGTGCCAGCAGTTTATTAACGCTTAGCAATCAGCCCCAGCATTTT
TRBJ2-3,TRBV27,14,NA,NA,CASSSYLISDTQYF,TGTGCCAGCAGTTCGTACCTGATCTCAGATACGCAGTATTTT
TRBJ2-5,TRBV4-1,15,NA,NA,CASSQDARRQETQYF,TGCGCCAGCAGCCAAGATGCGAGGCGGCAAGAGACCCAGTACTTC
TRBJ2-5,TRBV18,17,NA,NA,CASSLYPGHRMEETQYF,TGTGCCAGCTCACTTTATCCGGGACACCGCATGGAGGAGACCCAGTACTTC
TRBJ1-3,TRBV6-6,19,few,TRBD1,CASSYRTGVNSVLGNTIYF,TGTGCCAGCAGTTATCGGACAGGGGTAAACTCTGTGCTTGGAAACACCATATATTTT
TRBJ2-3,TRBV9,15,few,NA,CASSVEGGSTDTQYF,TGTGCCAGCAGCGTAGAAGGGGGTAGCACAGATACGCAGTATTTT
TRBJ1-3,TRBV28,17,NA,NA,CASSPLGSPISGNTIYF,TGTGCCAGCAGTCCACTTGGAAGCCCGATCTCTGGAAACACCATATATTTT
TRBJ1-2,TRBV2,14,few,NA,CASSGDRRGYGYTF,TGTGCCAGCAGTGGTGACAGGCGGGGCTATGGCTACACCTTC
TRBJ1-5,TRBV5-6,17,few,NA,CASSLGWADTLYQPQHF,TGTGCCAGCAGCTTGGGGTGGGCAGACACTCTCTATCAGCCCCAGCATTTT
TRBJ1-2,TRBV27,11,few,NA,CATTGGRGYTF,TGTGCCACCACCGGGGGACGTGGCTACACCTTC
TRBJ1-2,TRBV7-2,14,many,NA,CASSPALVPGGYTF,TGTGCCAGCAGCCCAGCCCTCGTCCCGGGAGGCTACACCTTC
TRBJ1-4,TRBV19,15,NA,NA,CASSIDGTTNEKLFF,TGTGCCAGTAGTATCGACGGAACAACTAATGAAAAACTGTTTTTT
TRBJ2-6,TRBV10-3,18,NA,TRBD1,CAISEPGQGANGANVLTF,TGTGCCATCAGTGAGCCGGGACAGGGGGCAAATGGGGCCAACGTCCTGACTTTC
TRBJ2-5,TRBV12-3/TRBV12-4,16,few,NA,CASSFFPSRLQETQYF,TGTGCCAGCAGTTTTTTCCCGTCCAGGCTACAAGAGACCCAGTACTTC
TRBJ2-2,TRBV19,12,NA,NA,CASSKGPRELFF,TGTGCCAGTAGTAAGGGCCCAAGGGAGCTGTTTTTT
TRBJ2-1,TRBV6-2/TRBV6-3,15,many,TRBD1,CASRWDRNTYNEQFF,TGTGCCAGCAGGTGGGACAGGAATACTTACAATGAGCAGTTCTTC
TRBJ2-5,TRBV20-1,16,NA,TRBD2,CSAPPSGLAGQETQYF,TGCAGTGCACCTCCGTCGGGACTAGCGGGGCAAGAGACCCAGTACTTC
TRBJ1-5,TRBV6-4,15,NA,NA,CASSDFPGKAQPQHF,TGTGCCAGCAGTGACTTCCCAGGGAAAGCTCAGCCCCAGCATTTT
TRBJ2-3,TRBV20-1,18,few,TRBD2,CSARGWKRTSGGTDTQYF,TGCAGTGCTAGAGGGTGGAAAAGGACTAGCGGGGGCACAGATACGCAGTATTTT
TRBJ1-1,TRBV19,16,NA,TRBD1,CASSIELGQANTEAFF,TGTGCCAGTAGTATAGAATTGGGACAGGCGAACACTGAAGCTTTCTTT
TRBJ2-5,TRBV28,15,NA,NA,CASSTLFVGQETQYF,TGTGCCAGCAGTACTTTATTCGTAGGCCAAGAGACCCAGTACTTC
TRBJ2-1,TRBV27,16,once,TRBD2,CTSSPPTSVAYNEQFF,TGTACCAGCAGCCCTCCAACTAGCGTTGCCTACAATGAGCAGTTCTTC
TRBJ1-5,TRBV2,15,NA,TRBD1,CVSRTPGQINQPQHF,TGTGTCAGCAGAACTCCGGGACAGATAAATCAGCCCCAGCATTTT
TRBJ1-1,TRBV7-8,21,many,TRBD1,CASSQLLPGQGLMVHHTEAFF,TGTGCCAGCAGCCAACTCCTTCCGGGACAGGGTCTGATGGTTCATCACACTGAAGCTTTCTTT
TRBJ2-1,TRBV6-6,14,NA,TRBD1,CASSYWDSGNEQFF,TGTGCCAGCAGTTACTGGGACAGTGGTAATGAGCAGTTCTTC